These 10 T cell receptor beta chains were sequenced from one sample in a study of T cells in Graves' hyperthyroidism and ophthalmopathy. RNA transcripts yielded amplified TCR beta CDR3 regions. Carried out on the TCR CDR3, a first-round RT-PCR used the HTBI primer set. MiXCR was run by TCRdb on the multiplex PCR reads, yielding one entry per CDR3 protein. This sample has roughly 98,000 distinct CDR3 sequences, with approximately 40% found just once. The sequenced sample was peripheral blood or thyroid tissue (not recorded which). These receptors were obtained from a woman in her thirties with Graves' hyperthyroidism.

The table lists this clonotype with many counts. The chain combines TRBV6-6 with TRBJ1-2; 11 nucleotides match TRBD1. V trimming: 6 bases; J trimming: 7 bases; junction bases outside the gene matches: 10. The CDR3 contains 15 residues. The germline gives CDR1 MNHNY, CDR2 SVGAGI (reference sequence). The CDR3 loop reads CASREAGTGGGGYTF. The CDR3 coding sequence is TGTGCCAGCAGAGAAGCCGGGACAGGGGGTGGTGGCTACACCTTC.

In its sample, this clonotype was seen many times. The chain employs TRBV6-5 and TRBJ2-7; 8 bases fit TRBD2. Germline V gene sequence: CDR1 MNHEY, CDR2 SVGAGI. The CDR3 runs 12 residues. V lost 7 bases to trimming and J lost 2 bases; unmatched junction nucleotides: 1. DNA for the CDR3: TGTGCCAGCACCGGGAGGGCCTACGAGCAGTACTTC. This encodes CASTGRAYEQYF.

The chain carries TRBV20-1 and TRBJ2-7, with D perhaps matching TRBD1 or TRBD2 (5 bases each). The CDR3 totals 12 residues. Germline V gives CDR1 DFQATT, CDR2 SNEGSKA (reference sequence). Trimming stripped 4 bases from V and 7 bases from J, with 14 bases between. The CDR3 DNA sequence: TGCAGTGCTATGGGGGTACGACAGGAGCAGTACTTC. This codes for CSAMGVRQEQYF.

This clonotype showed up many times. The V and J genes are TRBV20-1 and TRBJ1-1; tentatively, D is TRBD1 (5 bases). The CDR3 has 13 amino acids. From germline, CDR1 is DFQATT and CDR2 SNEGSKA (reference sequence). V lost 4 bases to trimming and J lost 5 bases, with 14 bases between them. The CDR3 region has the DNA TGCAGTGCTACCCGATCAGGGATAACTGAAGCTTTCTTT. It translates to CSATRSGITEAFF.

Many counts were recorded for this clonotype. The chain couples TRBV7-8 to TRBJ2-2, with 8 bases matching TRBD2. The germline V gene encodes CDR1 SGHVS and CDR2 FQNEAQ. This CDR3 region has 17 residues. V lost 7 bases to trimming and J lost 5 bases; unmatched junction nucleotides: 15. The CDR3 spells CASTPFLGTRLTGELFF. The CDR3 coding sequence is TGTGCCAGCACACCCTTCCTCGGGACTAGACTTACCGGGGAGCTGTTTTTT.

To note about this clonotype: The DNA is left out, because the CDR3 cannot be placed on it with certainty; the CDR3 is given as TCRdb lists it. The genes are TRBV7-9 and TRBJ2-5; TRBD2 reflects the table's D call only, with no check against the DNA. Germline V gives CDR1 SEHNR, CDR2 FQNEAQ (reference sequence). The CDR3 sequence runs 21 residues, both termini included. The CDR3 loop is CASSFYICSASELAGPETQYF.

The chain links TRBV20-1 to TRBJ2-5; 10 nucleotides agree with TRBD1. The V gene's germline CDR1 is DFQATT and CDR2 SNEGSKA (reference sequence). The CDR3 runs to 16 residues. The V gene end was trimmed by 4 bases and the J gene end by 0 bases; junction bases not matched to a gene: 8. The CDR3, as DNA: TGCAGTGCTACTCCGTTAGACAGGGGGCACCAAGAGACCCAGTACTTC. It codes for CSATPLDRGHQETQYF.

With respect to this clonotype: Since no conserved phenylalanine or tryptophan closes the CDR3, a read error is the likely cause. The V call is TRBV10-2, the J call TRBJ1-6; no clear D gene. CDR3 length equals 13 residues. CDR1 and CDR2 (germline): WSHSY, SAAADI. Here the CDR3 reads CASSESWKSPLHL. The CDR3 DNA is TGCGCCAGCAGCGAGTCGTGGAAATCACCCCTCCACCTT.

The chain uses TRBV28 and TRBJ2-7, with 8 nucleotides matching TRBD2. CDR3 length: 14 amino acids. Trimming removed 4 bases from V and 6 bases from J; junction bases left unmatched: 8. CDR1 and CDR2 (germline): MDHEN, SYDVKM. The CDR3 nucleotides read TGTGCCAGCAGTTGGGCCGGGACTAGAAGCGAGCAGTACTTC. Translating it yields CASSWAGTRSEQYF.

There are many counts of this clonotype. This chain links TRBV20-1 with TRBJ2-5; maybe TRBD2 (6 bases). V dropped 4 bases and J dropped 1 base, with 13 bases sitting between them. The CDR3 has 14 residues. Germline CDR1 is DFQATT and CDR2 is SNEGSKA (reference sequence). For the CDR3, the DNA is TGCAGTGCTAACCAAGGAGGGTTCCAAGAGACCCAGTACTTC. Encoded protein: CSANQGGFQETQYF.